The 32 T cell receptor beta chains given below trace back to one sample, sequenced in a study of blood T cell repertoires in COVID-19. Assay used: immunoSEQ multiplex PCR; TCRdb lists only in-frame clones, some missing. This sample has about 180,000 clones, with approximately 88% found just once. Sequencing was done on a sample of peripheral blood. All receptors derive from a woman in her twenties or thirties with acute or convalescent COVID-19.

The chain employs TRBV30 and TRBJ2-3, with D possibly matching TRBD2 (5 bases). The ends were cut back, 4 bases at V and 7 bases at J, with 12 bases in the middle. The CDR3 consists of 12 residues. The V gene's germline CDR1 is GTSNPN and CDR2 SVGIG (reference sequence). Here the CDR3 reads CAWTTGTYTQYF. As DNA, the CDR3 is TGTGCCTGGACTACGGGAACGTATACGCAGTATTTT. Complete variable domain (other parts from reference TRBV30 and TRBJ2-3): SQTIHQWPATLVQPVGSPLSLECTVEGTSNPNLYWYRQAAGRGLQLLFYSVGIGQISSEVPQNLSASRPQDRQFILSSKKLLLSDSGFYLCAWTTGTYTQYFGPGTRLTVL.

V and J are TRBV15 and TRBJ2-1; TRBD2 might be the D (6 bases). This CDR3 is built from 15 residues. CDR1 is LNHNV, CDR2 YYDKDF, per germline (reference sequence). Trimming cost V 8 bases and J 5 bases, with 19 bases left between them. The chain's CDR3 is CATASGGSGNNEQFF. The CDR3 coding sequence is TGTGCCACCGCGAGTGGGGGGTCCGGTAACAATGAGCAGTTCTTC.

This sequence joins TRBV19 and TRBJ2-1; TRBD2 matches at 12 bases. V dropped 4 bases and J dropped 2; count of bases not matched to a gene: 12. Germline CDR1 and CDR2: LNHDA and SQIVND (reference sequence). The CDR3 loop spans 19 amino acids. CDR3 nucleotides: TGTGCCAGTAGTACCCCGTCTAGCGGGAGGGCCTCCCCCTACAATGAGCAGTTCTTC. It is translated as CASSTPSSGRASPYNEQFF.

V gene TRBV3-1 (or the pseudogene TRBV3-2) combines with J gene TRBJ2-1; 7 bases fit TRBD1. The CDR3 contains 13 residues. Trimming at V came to 6 bases and at J to 5 bases, leaving 4 bases not matched to a gene. Germline V gene sequence: CDR1 LGHDT, CDR2 YNNKEL (reference sequence). The chain's CDR3 is CASRTGWDNEQFF. CDR3 nucleotide sequence: TGTGCCAGCAGGACAGGGTGGGACAATGAGCAGTTCTTC.

The chain recombines TRBV28 with TRBJ1-1; 7 positions match TRBD1. CDR1 MDHEN and CDR2 SYDVKM come from the germline V gene. With V trimmed by 1 base and J by 2 bases, 4 bases remained unmatched. This CDR3 has 15 residues. CDR3 loop: CASSLSYRGNTEAFF. The CDR3, as DNA: TGTGCCAGCAGTTTATCCTACAGGGGAAACACTGAAGCTTTCTTT.

The chain has TRBV15 and TRBJ2-7; perhaps TRBD2 as D (6 bases). The V and J ends lost 3 bases and 2 bases respectively, with 14 bases between them. In germline, CDR1 is LNHNV, CDR2 YYDKDF (reference sequence). The CDR3 is 15 residues long. The CDR3 nucleotides are TGTGCCACCAGCAGGGGACTTCCTTCTGCCTACGAGCAGTACTTC. Translated: CATSRGLPSAYEQYF.

The chain joins TRBV5-1 to TRBJ2-1; 7 positions match TRBD2. CDR1 is SGHRS, CDR2 YFSETQ, per germline. The CDR3 length is 13 residues. After removal of 4 bases from V and 7 bases from J, the junction contained 5 bases not matched to a gene. The CDR3, as DNA: TGCGCCAGCAGCGACACGGGAGGTAATGAGCAGTTCTTC. The encoded protein is CASSDTGGNEQFF.

The CDR3 region is CASSPVRGGYTF. DNA of the CDR3: TGTGCCAGCAGCCCAGTAAGGGGTGGCTACACCTTC. This chain joins TRBV7-9 and TRBJ1-2; TRBD1 might be the D (5 bases). Germline V gene data show CDR1 as SEHNR and CDR2 as FQNEAQ (reference sequence). CDR3 length: 12 amino acids. Trimming cost V 5 bases and J 7 bases, with 11 bases left between them.

This clone appeared a few times. The J gene is TRBJ2-2, the V gene TRBV30; TRBD1 is a possible D gene (6 bases). Germline loops: CDR1 GTSNPN, CDR2 SVGIG (reference sequence). The CDR3 loop spans 14 amino acids. Trimming took off 2 bases at V and 0 bases at J, with 7 bases between the two ends. The CDR3 spells CAWSTGTNTGELFF. CDR3 DNA sequence: TGTGCCTGGAGTACAGGGACGAACACCGGGGAGCTGTTTTTT.

The chain combines TRBV5-1 with TRBJ2-5; TRBD2 matches 15 bases. CDR1 SGHRS and CDR2 YFSETQ come from the germline V gene. This CDR3 spans 17 amino acids. The ends lost 4 bases at V and 2 bases at J; junction bases unmatched: 6. DNA for the CDR3: TGCGCCAGCAGCCCGGGACTAGCGGGAGGTTTACAAGAGACCCAGTACTTC. Its protein product is CASSPGLAGGLQETQYF. Looking up the rest from reference TRBV5-1 and TRBJ2-5 gives the full variable domain: KAGVTQTPRYLIKTRGQQVTLSCSPISGHRSVSWYQQTPGQGLQFLFEYFSETQRNKGNFPGRFSGRQFSNSRSEMNVSTLELGDSALYLCASSPGLAGGLQETQYFGPGTRLLVL.

Only one count was recorded for this clone. The V call is TRBV25-1, the J call TRBJ2-5, with D perhaps matching TRBD1 (6 bases). The germline V and J ends were trimmed by 2 bases and 11 bases, with 12 bases remaining between them. The CDR3 has 12 amino acids. Germline V gene data show CDR1 as MGHDK and CDR2 as SYGVNS. The CDR3 protein is CASSEQGTGQYF. The DNA of the CDR3 is TGTGCCAGCAGTGAACAGGGTACAGGGCAGTACTTC.

V is TRBV7-9 and J is TRBJ1-2; TRBD1 is a possible D gene (6 bases). The CDR3 spans 12 residues. Germline values: CDR1 SEHNR, CDR2 FQNEAQ (reference sequence). V was shortened by 4 bases and J by 5 bases, with 8 bases between the two germline ends. The CDR3 sequence: CASSSTGYGYTF. DNA for the CDR3: TGTGCCAGCAGCTCCACAGGGTATGGCTACACCTTC.

CDR3 DNA: TGTGCCAGCAGTTGGCGGCTAGCGGGCACCGGGGAGCTGTTTTTT. Translated: CASSWRLAGTGELFF. The J gene is TRBJ2-2, the V gene TRBV28; the match to TRBD2 covers 8 bases. Trimming at V came to 4 bases and at J to 4 bases, leaving 5 bases not matched to a gene. This CDR3 contains 15 residues. Germline V gene data show CDR1 as MDHEN and CDR2 as SYDVKM.

V is TRBV5-1 and J is TRBJ2-1; D is unclear. V was cut by 0 bases and J by 7 bases, with 14 bases left in between. CDR3 length: 15 amino acids. Germline-derived CDR1 and CDR2 are SGHRS and YFSETQ. CDR3 sequence: CASSLAIPGTNEQFF. The CDR3 DNA reads TGCGCCAGCAGCTTGGCTATTCCGGGTACTAATGAGCAGTTCTTC.

Only a few counts were recorded for this clone. The rearrangement uses TRBV6-1 and TRBJ2-7, with 8 positions matching TRBD2. The CDR3 has 15 amino acids. V dropped 2 bases and J dropped 6; count of bases not matched to a gene: 9. Per germline, CDR1 MNHNS and CDR2 SASEGT. The CDR3 spells CASSETGGVQSEQYF. CDR3 DNA sequence: TGTGCCAGCAGTGAAACGGGAGGGGTTCAAAGCGAGCAGTACTTC.

This chain links TRBV6-1 with TRBJ2-2, with D perhaps matching TRBD2 (5 bases). The CDR3 has 14 amino acids. CDR1 and CDR2 from the germline V gene are MNHNS and SASEGT. V dropped 7 bases and J dropped 5 bases, with 14 bases sitting between them. DNA for the CDR3: TGTGCCAGCAACCTCGGGGTCGGTACCGGGGAGCTGTTTTTT. Its translation is CASNLGVGTGELFF.

The rearrangement links TRBV6-6 to TRBJ2-2; 8 bases match TRBD2. Trimming cost V 9 bases and J 5 bases; bases outside gene matches: 11. The CDR3 consists of 15 residues. The germline V gene encodes CDR1 MNHNY and CDR2 SVGAGI (reference sequence). Here the CDR3 reads CASSPGGYRTGELFF. The CDR3 DNA reads as TGTGCCAGTTCCCCGGGGGGGTATAGAACCGGGGAGCTGTTTTTT.

The chain uses TRBV7-2 and TRBJ1-4; D is perhaps TRBD1 (5 bases). Trimming took off 3 bases at V and 2 bases at J, with 7 bases between the two ends. Looked up from germline, CDR1 is SGHTA and CDR2 is FQGNSA. The CDR3 consists of 14 residues. The CDR3 region has the DNA TGTGCCAGCAGCTTGGCAGGGACTAATGAAAAACTGTTTTTT. It yields the protein CASSLAGTNEKLFF.

The chain employs TRBV30 and TRBJ2-3; D uncertain. There are 15 residues in the CDR3. Trimming shortened V by 0 bases and J by 0 bases, and 10 bases separated the two germline ends. Germline lookup yields CDR1 GTSNPN and CDR2 SVGIG (reference sequence). CDR3: CAWSVHTTSTDTQYF. CDR3 coding DNA: TGTGCCTGGAGTGTACATACTACTAGCACAGATACGCAGTATTTT.

V gene TRBV10-2 combines with J gene TRBJ1-5; D unresolved. V was pared by 3 bases and J by 9 bases, with 12 bases between. Germline lookup yields CDR1 WSHSY and CDR2 SAAADI. The CDR3 covers 13 residues. The CDR3 DNA follows: TGCGCCAGCAGTGAACAGAATTTGCGGCCCCAGCATTTT. Encoded protein: CASSEQNLRPQHF.

This clone occurred a few times. This sequence joins TRBV19 and TRBJ1-2; a weak D match, TRBD1 (5 bases). The length of the CDR3 is 12 residues. Germline V lookup: CDR1 LNHDA, CDR2 SQIVND (reference sequence). V dropped 7 bases and J dropped 8 bases, with 14 bases sitting between them. DNA of the CDR3: TGTGCCAGTAAAAGGGCGCAGGGCGGCTACACCTTC. Protein: CASKRAQGGYTF.

The chain couples TRBV28 to TRBJ1-5; D gene unclear. Trimming stripped 1 base from V and 6 bases from J, with 4 bases between. The CDR3 spans 12 residues. Per the germline V gene, CDR1 is MDHEN and CDR2 is SYDVKM. CDR3 sequence reads: CASSLFGQPQHF. DNA for the CDR3: TGTGCCAGCAGTTTATTCGGTCAGCCCCAGCATTTT.

V is TRBV27 and J is TRBJ1-2; weak D call: TRBD1 (5 bases). Trimming left V 2 bases short and J 7 bases short, with 14 bases between. The CDR3 is 14 amino acids. Germline V lookup: CDR1 MNHEY, CDR2 SMNVEV (reference sequence). The CDR3 loop reads CASSLTARDSGYTF. The CDR3 nucleotides read TGTGCCAGCAGTTTAACGGCCAGGGATTCTGGCTACACCTTC.

The chain employs TRBV13 and TRBJ2-7, with 7 bases lining up with TRBD2. There are 14 residues in the CDR3. V was pared by 1 base and J by 2 bases, with 2 bases of the junction left unmatched. Germline lookup yields CDR1 PRHDT and CDR2 FYEKMQ (reference sequence). CDR3 in amino acids: CASSLDGRPYEQYF. DNA for the CDR3: TGTGCCAGCAGCTTAGACGGGAGGCCCTACGAGCAGTACTTC.

V is TRBV5-1 and J is TRBJ2-5, with unresolved D. Deletions cut 3 bases from V and 2 bases from J, with 2 bases between. There are 11 residues in the CDR3. Looked up from germline, CDR1 is SGHRS and CDR2 is YFSETQ. CDR3 protein: CASSSQETQYF. The CDR3 coding sequence is TGCGCCAGCAGCTCTCAAGAGACCCAGTACTTC.

This clone has a single count. V is TRBV29-1 and J is TRBJ2-5; 7 bases are shared with TRBD1. CDR3 length: 12 amino acids. The V segment lost 4 bases and the J segment 7 bases; nucleotides outside the gene matches: 6. Germline lookup yields CDR1 SQVTM and CDR2 ANQGSEA. The CDR3 here is CSVGQGMGTQYF. CDR3 sequence (DNA): TGCAGCGTTGGACAGGGTATGGGGACCCAGTACTTC.

CDR3 nucleotides: TGTGCCAGCAGCAAAGAAAGGGAAGTTTGGACTAGAACCCTCAATGAGCAGTTCTTC. This translates into CASSKEREVWTRTLNEQFF. This rearrangement joins TRBV21-1 to TRBJ2-1; TRBD2 reflects the table's D call only, with no check against the DNA. TRBV21-1 is designated a pseudogene. This CDR3 has 19 residues.

V is TRBV28 and J is TRBJ1-5; the match to TRBD1 covers 7 bases. This CDR3 region has 14 residues. Trimming removed 6 bases from V and 5 bases from J; junction bases left unmatched: 7. From germline, CDR1 is MDHEN and CDR2 SYDVKM. CDR3 nucleotide sequence: TGTGCCAGCAGCCGAGTGACAGGGTATCAGCCCCAGCATTTT. Encoded protein: CASSRVTGYQPQHF.

This chain connects TRBV5-6 to TRBJ2-5; the match to TRBD2 covers 11 bases. CDR3 length equals 16 residues. Per germline, CDR1 SGHDT and CDR2 YYEEEE. Germline trimming cut 1 base from V and 5 bases from J; bases unmatched to any gene: 7. This CDR3 reads CASSLLVAGGPETQYF. The CDR3 DNA sequence: TGTGCCAGCAGCTTGCTGGTAGCGGGAGGGCCGGAGACCCAGTACTTC.

The chain joins TRBV29-1 to TRBJ1-1; D remains unclear. The CDR3 totals 14 residues. Deletions cut 6 bases from V and 9 bases from J, with 23 bases between. Looked up from germline, CDR1 is SQVTM and CDR2 is ANQGSEA. CDR3 nucleotides: TGCAGCGTATCGGAGGACCGTCTGGGATTTAAAGCTTTCTTT. The encoded protein is CSVSEDRLGFKAFF.

This clone showed up just once. V usage is TRBV5-1 and J usage is TRBJ2-1; 9 nucleotides align to TRBD2. CDR3 length: 16 amino acids. Trimming at V came to 2 bases and at J to 4 bases, leaving 7 bases not matched to a gene. Germline-derived CDR1 and CDR2 are SGHRS and YFSETQ. CDR3 nucleotides: TGCGCCAGCAGCTTAAATAGCGGGAGCGGGTACAATGAGCAGTTCTTC. This translates into CASSLNSGSGYNEQFF. The full variable domain, rest sourced from reference TRBV5-1 and TRBJ2-1, is KAGVTQTPRYLIKTRGQQVTLSCSPISGHRSVSWYQQTPGQGLQFLFEYFSETQRNKGNFPGRFSGRQFSNSRSEMNVSTLELGDSALYLCASSLNSGSGYNEQFFGPGTRLTVL.

On this clone itself: Other nucleotide sequences in the sample specify the same CDR3. The chain links TRBV9 to TRBJ2-1; 9 bases map to TRBD1. The CDR3 length is 15 residues. The junction had 2 bases not matched to a gene; V was cut back by 3 bases and J by 1 base. Germline V lookup: CDR1 SGDLS, CDR2 YYNGEE. CDR3 coding DNA: TGTGCCAGCAGCGCCGGGACAGGGTCCTACAATGAGCAGTTCTTC. Translation: CASSAGTGSYNEQFF.